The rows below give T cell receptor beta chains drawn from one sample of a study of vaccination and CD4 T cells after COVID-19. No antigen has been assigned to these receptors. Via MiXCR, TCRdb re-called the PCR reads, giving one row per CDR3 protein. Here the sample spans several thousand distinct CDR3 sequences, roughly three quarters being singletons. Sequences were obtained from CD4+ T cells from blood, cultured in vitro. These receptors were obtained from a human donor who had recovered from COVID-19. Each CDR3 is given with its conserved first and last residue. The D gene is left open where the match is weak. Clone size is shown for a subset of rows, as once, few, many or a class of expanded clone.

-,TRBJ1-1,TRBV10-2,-,CASSEARGGEAFF,TGCGCCAGCAGTGAGGCGAGGGGCGGTGAAGCTTTCTTT
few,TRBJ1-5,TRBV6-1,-,CASSELLSQHF,TGTGCCAGCAGTGAGCTTCTGTCCCAGCATTTT
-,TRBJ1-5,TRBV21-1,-,CASSRIGQYQPQHF,TGTGCCAGCAGCAGAATCGGACAGTATCAGCCCCAGCATTTT
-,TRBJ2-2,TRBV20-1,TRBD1,CSARTGNTGELFF,TGCAGCGCACGGACAGGGAACACCGGGGAGCTGTTTTTT
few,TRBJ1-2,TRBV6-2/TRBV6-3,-,CASSYSPPGLSLYTF,TGTGCCAGCAGTTACTCCCCTCCGGGACTATCCCTCTACACCTTC
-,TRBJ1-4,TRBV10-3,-,CAIRETATNEKLFF,TGTGCCATCAGGGAGACAGCAACTAATGAAAAACTGTTTTTT
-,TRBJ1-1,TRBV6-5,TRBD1,CASSYSWTGNTEAFF,TGTGCCAGCAGTTACTCGTGGACAGGGAACACTGAAGCTTTCTTT
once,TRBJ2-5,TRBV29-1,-,CSAEGPGETQYF,TGCAGCGCCGAGGGGCCAGGGGAGACCCAGTACTTC
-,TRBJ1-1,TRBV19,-,CASSIAGGKAFF,TGTGCCAGTAGTATAGCCGGGGGCAAAGCTTTCTTT
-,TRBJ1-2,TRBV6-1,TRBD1,CASSEAPGQPSYTF,TGTGCCAGCAGTGAGGCTCCGGGACAGCCGTCCTACACCTTC
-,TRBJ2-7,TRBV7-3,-,CASSKVRVGDEQYF,TGTGCCAGCAGCAAGGTCCGGGTTGGAGACGAGCAGTACTTC
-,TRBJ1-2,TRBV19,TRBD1,CASSISRGQGDYGYTF,TGTGCCAGTAGTATTAGTCGAGGACAGGGGGACTATGGCTACACCTTC
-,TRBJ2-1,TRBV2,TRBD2,CASRLAGAWDEQFF,TGTGCCAGCAGGCTAGCGGGGGCCTGGGATGAGCAGTTCTTC
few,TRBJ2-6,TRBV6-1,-,CASTRASTSGANVLTF,TGTGCCAGCACCCGGGCCTCCACCTCTGGGGCCAACGTCCTGACTTTC
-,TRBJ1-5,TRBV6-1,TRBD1,CASTGAYQPQHF,TGTGCCAGTACAGGGGCCTATCAGCCCCAGCATTTT